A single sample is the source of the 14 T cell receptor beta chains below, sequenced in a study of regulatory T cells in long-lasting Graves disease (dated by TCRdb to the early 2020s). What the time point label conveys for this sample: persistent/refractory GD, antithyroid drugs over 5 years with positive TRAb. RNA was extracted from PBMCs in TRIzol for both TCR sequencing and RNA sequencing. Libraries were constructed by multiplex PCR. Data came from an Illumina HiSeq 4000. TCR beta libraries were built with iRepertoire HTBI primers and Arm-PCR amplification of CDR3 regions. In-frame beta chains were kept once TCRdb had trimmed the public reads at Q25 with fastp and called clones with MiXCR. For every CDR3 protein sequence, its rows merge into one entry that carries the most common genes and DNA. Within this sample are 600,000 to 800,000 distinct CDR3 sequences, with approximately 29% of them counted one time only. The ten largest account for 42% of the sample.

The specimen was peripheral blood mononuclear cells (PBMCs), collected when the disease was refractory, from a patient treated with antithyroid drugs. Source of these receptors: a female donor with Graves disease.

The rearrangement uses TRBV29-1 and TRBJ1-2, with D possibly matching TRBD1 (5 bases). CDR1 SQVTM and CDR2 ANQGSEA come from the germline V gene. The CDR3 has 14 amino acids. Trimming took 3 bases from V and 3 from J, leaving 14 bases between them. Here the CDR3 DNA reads TGCAGCGTTGACGGGGGTGGGGGGGACTATGGCTACACCTTC. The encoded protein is CSVDGGGGDYGYTF.

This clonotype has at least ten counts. Here the CDR3 DNA reads TGTGCCAGCACCTCAATGGGGGCGAACGTCAATCAGCCCCAGCATTTT. Protein: CASTSMGANVNQPQHF. This rearrangement joins TRBV2 to TRBJ1-5, with D tentatively TRBD1 (6 bases). Trimming took off 7 bases at V and 3 bases at J, with 19 bases between the two ends. CDR1 SNHLY and CDR2 FYNNEI come from the germline V gene. The CDR3 consists of 16 residues.

The CDR3 sequence is CASSSQLNEAYYEQYF. The CDR3 nucleotides read TGCGCCAGCAGTTCACAACTGAACGAAGCCTACTACGAGCAGTACTTC. The rearrangement links TRBV5-1 to TRBJ2-7; no reliable D call. The ends were cut back, 5 bases at V and 3 bases at J, with 21 bases in the middle. Germline V gene data show CDR1 as SGHRS and CDR2 as YFSETQ. The CDR3 has 16 residues.

The CDR3 here is CSASGQGKGNSPLHF. DNA of the CDR3: TGCAGTGCGAGCGGACAGGGGAAGGGTAATTCACCCCTCCACTTT. The rearrangement links TRBV20-1 to TRBJ1-6; 9 positions match TRBD1. CDR3 size: 15 residues. Germline-derived CDR1 and CDR2 are DFQATT and SNEGSKA (reference sequence). Trimming cost V 6 bases and J 6 bases; bases outside gene matches: 9.

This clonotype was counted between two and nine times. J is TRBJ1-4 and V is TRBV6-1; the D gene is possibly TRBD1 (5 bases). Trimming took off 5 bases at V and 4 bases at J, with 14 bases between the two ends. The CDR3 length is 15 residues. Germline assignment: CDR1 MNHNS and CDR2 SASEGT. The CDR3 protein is CASSKLGTVNEKLFF. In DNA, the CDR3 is TGTGCCAGCAGTAAACTCGGGACGGTTAATGAAAAACTGTTTTTT.

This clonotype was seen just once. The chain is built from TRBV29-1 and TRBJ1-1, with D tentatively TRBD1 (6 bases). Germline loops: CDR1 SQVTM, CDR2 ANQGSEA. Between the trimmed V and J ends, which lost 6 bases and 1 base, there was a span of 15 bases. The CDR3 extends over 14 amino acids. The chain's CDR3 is CSVYRTGSNTEAFF. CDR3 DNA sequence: TGCAGCGTGTACCGTACAGGGTCGAACACTGAAGCTTTCTTT.

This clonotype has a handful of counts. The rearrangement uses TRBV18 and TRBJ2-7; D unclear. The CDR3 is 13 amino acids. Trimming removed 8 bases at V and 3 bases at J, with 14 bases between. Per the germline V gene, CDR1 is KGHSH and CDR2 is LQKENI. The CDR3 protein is CASSRPSSYEQYF. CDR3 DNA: TGTGCCAGCAGTAGGCCCTCAAGCTACGAGCAGTACTTC.

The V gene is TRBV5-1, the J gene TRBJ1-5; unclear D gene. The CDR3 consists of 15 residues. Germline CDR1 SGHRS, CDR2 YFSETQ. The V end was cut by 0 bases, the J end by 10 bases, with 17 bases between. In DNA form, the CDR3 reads TGCGCCAGCAGCTTGGTGGGATCTAAAGAGCAACCCCAGCATTTT. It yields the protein CASSLVGSKEQPQHF.

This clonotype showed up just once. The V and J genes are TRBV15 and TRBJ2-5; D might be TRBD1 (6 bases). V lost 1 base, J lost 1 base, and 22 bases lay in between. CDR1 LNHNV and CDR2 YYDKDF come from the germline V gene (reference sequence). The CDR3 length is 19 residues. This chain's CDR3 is CATSRVGEQGLAIQETQYF. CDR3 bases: TGTGCCACCAGCAGAGTGGGAGAACAGGGTTTGGCGATCCAAGAGACCCAGTACTTC.

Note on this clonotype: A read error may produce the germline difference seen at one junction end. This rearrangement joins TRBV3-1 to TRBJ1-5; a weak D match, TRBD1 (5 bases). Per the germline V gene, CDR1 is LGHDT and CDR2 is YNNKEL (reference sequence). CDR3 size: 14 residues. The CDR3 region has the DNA TGTGCCAGCAGCCAAGGTTCAGGGAATCGGCCCCAGCATTTT. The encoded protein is CASSQGSGNRPQHF.

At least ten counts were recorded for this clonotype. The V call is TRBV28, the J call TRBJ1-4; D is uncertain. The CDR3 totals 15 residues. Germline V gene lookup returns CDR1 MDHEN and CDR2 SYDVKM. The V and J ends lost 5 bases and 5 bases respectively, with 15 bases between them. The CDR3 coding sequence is TGTGCCAGCAGTAACTGGGAGGAGGGCAATGAAAAACTGTTTTTT. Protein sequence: CASSNWEEGNEKLFF. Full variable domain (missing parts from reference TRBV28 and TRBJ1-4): DVKVTQSSRYLVKRTGEKVFLECVQDMDHENMFWYRQDPGLGLRLIYFSYDVKMKEKGDIPEGYSVSREKKERFSLILESASTNQTSMYLCASSNWEEGNEKLFFGSGTQLSVL.

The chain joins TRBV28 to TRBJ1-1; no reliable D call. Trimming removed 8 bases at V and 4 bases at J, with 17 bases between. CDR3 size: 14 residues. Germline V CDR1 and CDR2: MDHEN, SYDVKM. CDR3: CASSQVRSGTEAFF. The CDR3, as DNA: TGTGCCAGCTCCCAGGTCCGGAGTGGCACTGAAGCTTTCTTT.

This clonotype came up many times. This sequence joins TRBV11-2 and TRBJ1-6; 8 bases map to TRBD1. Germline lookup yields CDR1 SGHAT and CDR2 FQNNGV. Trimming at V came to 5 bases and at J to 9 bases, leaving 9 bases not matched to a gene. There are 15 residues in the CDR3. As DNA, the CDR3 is TGTGCCAGCAGCCCTTTGACAGGGGCAGGTTCACCCCTCCACTTT. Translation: CASSPLTGAGSPLHF. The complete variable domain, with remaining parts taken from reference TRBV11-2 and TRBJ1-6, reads EAGVAQSPRYKIIEKRQSVAFWCNPISGHATLYWYQQILGQGPKLLIQFQNNGVVDDSQLPKDRFSAERLKGVDSTLKIQPAKLEDSAVYLCASSPLTGAGSPLHFGNGTRLTVT.

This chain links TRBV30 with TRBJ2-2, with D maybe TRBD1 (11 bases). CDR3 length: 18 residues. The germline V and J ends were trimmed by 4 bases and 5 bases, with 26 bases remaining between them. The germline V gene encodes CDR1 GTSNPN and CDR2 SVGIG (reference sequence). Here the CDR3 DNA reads TGTGCCTGGAACCGGGACAGGGGGGGACTAGCGAGTACCGGGGAGCTGTTTTTT. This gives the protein CAWNRDRGGLASTGELFF.